Listed below are T cell receptor beta chains from one sample, sequenced in a study of control samples from healthy donors and cancer patients. Sequencing was performed with immunoSEQ multiplex PCR; in TCRdb, only in-frame clones are kept and a portion is missing. The sample has 85,000 to 90,000 clones, approximately 89% seen once. Sample: blood. The source is a man younger than 45 in good health. CDR3s include the opening cysteine and the closing phenylalanine or tryptophan. The D gene is left open where the match is weak.

v_gene: TRBV19; len: 16; j_gene: TRBJ1-5; d_gene: TRBD1; CDR3aa: CASSKQGKGHNQPQHF
v_gene: TRBV24-1; len: 17; j_gene: TRBJ2-3; d_gene: TRBD1; CDR3aa: CATSDPRDRGRTDTQYF
v_gene: TRBV2; len: 18; j_gene: TRBJ1-1; d_gene: -; CDR3aa: CASSSGQLFPPKNTEAFF
v_gene: TRBV7-2; len: 17; j_gene: TRBJ2-5; d_gene: TRBD2; CDR3aa: CASSSLAGGWGQETQYF
v_gene: TRBV10-3; len: 20; j_gene: TRBJ2-4; d_gene: TRBD2; CDR3aa: CAISESPTSGGALTKNIQYF
v_gene: TRBV2; len: 15; j_gene: TRBJ2-3; d_gene: -; CDR3aa: CASSREQTRTDTQYF
v_gene: TRBV19; len: 15; j_gene: TRBJ2-1; d_gene: TRBD2; CDR3aa: CASSTGLAFYNEQFF
v_gene: TRBV7-9; len: 14; j_gene: TRBJ1-6; d_gene: TRBD1; CDR3aa: CASSLPRTGSPLHF
v_gene: TRBV2; len: 14; j_gene: TRBJ2-5; d_gene: -; CDR3aa: CASSPTGLQETQYF
v_gene: TRBV9; len: 15; j_gene: TRBJ1-3; d_gene: TRBD1; CDR3aa: CASSVAGGPGNTIYF
v_gene: TRBV7-8; len: 13; j_gene: TRBJ1-2; d_gene: -; CDR3aa: CASSSDVNYGYTF
v_gene: TRBV11-2; len: 13; j_gene: TRBJ2-3; d_gene: -; CDR3aa: CASSRRGTDTQYF
v_gene: TRBV7-2; len: 15; j_gene: TRBJ1-1; d_gene: -; CDR3aa: CASSLARRGVTEAFF
v_gene: TRBV6-2/TRBV6-3; len: 16; j_gene: TRBJ2-2; d_gene: -; CDR3aa: CASSSLLKGWTRELFF
v_gene: TRBV9; len: 15; j_gene: TRBJ1-3; d_gene: TRBD1; CDR3aa: CASSTKGASGNTIYF
v_gene: TRBV18; len: 15; j_gene: TRBJ1-4; d_gene: -; CDR3aa: CASSPRQAKDEKLFF
v_gene: TRBV20-1; len: 11; j_gene: TRBJ1-2; d_gene: -; CDR3aa: CSAPWEGGYTF
v_gene: TRBV5-8; len: 15; j_gene: TRBJ1-5; d_gene: TRBD1; CDR3aa: CASSWTGGADQPQHF
v_gene: TRBV10-3; len: 14; j_gene: TRBJ2-1; d_gene: -; CDR3aa: CAISGTVVGDEQFF
v_gene: TRBV9; len: 14; j_gene: TRBJ2-2; d_gene: -; CDR3aa: CASSVGANTGELFF
v_gene: TRBV6-2/TRBV6-3; len: 16; j_gene: TRBJ2-3; d_gene: TRBD2; CDR3aa: CASSYSLAGGTDTQYF
v_gene: TRBV7-2; len: 15; j_gene: TRBJ1-4; d_gene: -; CDR3aa: CASSLAAGRLEKLFF
v_gene: TRBV29-1; len: 13; j_gene: TRBJ1-1; d_gene: -; CDR3aa: CSSTQGVNTEAFF
v_gene: TRBV30; len: 11; j_gene: TRBJ2-3; d_gene: -; CDR3aa: CAWSLRDTQYF
v_gene: TRBV9; len: 17; j_gene: TRBJ2-2; d_gene: TRBD2; CDR3aa: CANSGGLAGVPGRELFF
v_gene: TRBV28; len: 14; j_gene: TRBJ2-7; d_gene: TRBD2; CDR3aa: CASSLGGNSYEQYF
v_gene: TRBV9; len: 15; j_gene: TRBJ2-7; d_gene: TRBD1; CDR3aa: CASSVGDRFSYEQYF
v_gene: TRBV19; len: 16; j_gene: TRBJ2-6; d_gene: -; CDR3aa: CASSIGLDSGANVLTF
v_gene: TRBV5-1; len: 14; j_gene: TRBJ1-6; d_gene: -; CDR3aa: CASSSHTKDSPLHF
v_gene: TRBV6-5; len: 15; j_gene: TRBJ1-2; d_gene: -; CDR3aa: CASSYEETGTYGYTF
v_gene: TRBV28; len: 13; j_gene: TRBJ2-7; d_gene: -; CDR3aa: CASTLSRQGGKYF
v_gene: TRBV2; len: 13; j_gene: TRBJ1-1; d_gene: -; CDR3aa: CASSVGVNTEAFF
v_gene: TRBV6-5; len: 14; j_gene: TRBJ2-1; d_gene: -; CDR3aa: CASRAGYTYNEQFF
v_gene: TRBV7-9; len: 17; j_gene: TRBJ2-1; d_gene: TRBD2; CDR3aa: CASSSPPTSGGVTEQFF
v_gene: TRBV15; len: 13; j_gene: TRBJ1-5; d_gene: -; CDR3aa: CATSTDSNQPQHF
v_gene: TRBV24-1; len: 13; j_gene: TRBJ1-2; d_gene: TRBD1; CDR3aa: CATQPTGFYGYTF
v_gene: TRBV5-6; len: 15; j_gene: TRBJ2-3; d_gene: -; CDR3aa: CASSLGGRSTDTQYF
v_gene: TRBV11-1; len: 15; j_gene: TRBJ1-1; d_gene: TRBD1; CDR3aa: CASSLGQGRQTEAFF
v_gene: TRBV5-1; len: 16; j_gene: TRBJ1-1; d_gene: -; CDR3aa: CASSPLDAGTNTEAFF
v_gene: TRBV6-9; len: 15; j_gene: TRBJ1-5; d_gene: -; CDR3aa: CASSSAVRPDQPQHF
v_gene: TRBV7-2; len: 17; j_gene: TRBJ1-1; d_gene: -; CDR3aa: CASSLVALGGPNTEAFF
v_gene: TRBV28; len: 16; j_gene: TRBJ1-3; d_gene: TRBD1; CDR3aa: CASRRTGGASGNTIYF
v_gene: TRBV7-6; len: 13; j_gene: TRBJ1-4; d_gene: -; CDR3aa: CASSIGRGEKLFF
v_gene: TRBV30; len: 17; j_gene: TRBJ2-1; d_gene: TRBD1; CDR3aa: CAWSADRGLRFYNEQFF
v_gene: TRBV2; len: 14; j_gene: TRBJ2-5; d_gene: TRBD1; CDR3aa: CASSPAQGTLTQYF
v_gene: TRBV3-1/TRBV3-2; len: 14; j_gene: TRBJ2-7; d_gene: -; CDR3aa: CASSQEGKNYEQYF